This TCR beta chain is drawn from a study of neurological immune-mediated disorders. Findings of the study overall: Expanded clones shared no CDR3 amino acid sequences across subjects, suggesting private repertoires in all groups.

Synthesis of cDNA was performed by 5'RACE using 10-nucleotide random UMIs. Each CDR3 protein gets one entry after TCRdb re-called the 5' RACE reads with MiXCR. The sample records tens of thousands of distinct CDR3 sequences, 8.5% to 12% being singletons. This clonotype was observed at least ten times. Its antigen is as yet unknown. Preparation of the unsorted libraries drew on 2 million PBMCs stored at -80 C. The CDR3 length is 13 residues. Germline V gene sequence: CDR1 MNHEY, CDR2 SVGAGI. Trimming took off 7 bases at V and 9 bases at J, with 18 bases between the two ends. Material: PBMCs. The chain is built from TRBV6-5 and TRBJ1-2; unclear D gene. This receptor was obtained from a woman aged 55-69 years with HTLV-1-associated myelopathy (HAM/TSP). CDR3 sequence reads: CASTKDGLGSYTF. CDR3 nucleotide sequence: TGTGCCAGCACCAAGGACGGACTCGGGAGCTACACCTTC.